Reported below is one T cell receptor (beta chain). Other DNA sequences in the sample encode the same CDR3. The V gene lost 5 bases and the J gene lost 2 bases, with 12 bases spanning the gap. Germline V gene sequence: CDR1 SGHVS, CDR2 FQNEAQ. The CDR3 sequence is 14 residues long. The source of the sample is a study of shared clonotypes between healthy human individuals. The assay was immunoSEQ multiplex PCR, and TCRdb's table has in-frame clones only and misses some. The data contain a few million clones, approximately 93% of them singletons. Sequencing was performed on naive CD4+ T cells from PBMCs. Specified subset: CD45RA+ positively selected. The chain links TRBV7-8 to TRBJ2-5; D may be TRBD1 (7 bases). The TCR comes from a man aged 18 to 29 in good health. Some clones in this sample may be carry-over from other donors' samples. The CDR3 spells CASSRGTAQETQYF. CDR3 sequence (DNA): TGTGCCAGCAGCCGGGGGACAGCACAAGAGACCCAGTACTTC.